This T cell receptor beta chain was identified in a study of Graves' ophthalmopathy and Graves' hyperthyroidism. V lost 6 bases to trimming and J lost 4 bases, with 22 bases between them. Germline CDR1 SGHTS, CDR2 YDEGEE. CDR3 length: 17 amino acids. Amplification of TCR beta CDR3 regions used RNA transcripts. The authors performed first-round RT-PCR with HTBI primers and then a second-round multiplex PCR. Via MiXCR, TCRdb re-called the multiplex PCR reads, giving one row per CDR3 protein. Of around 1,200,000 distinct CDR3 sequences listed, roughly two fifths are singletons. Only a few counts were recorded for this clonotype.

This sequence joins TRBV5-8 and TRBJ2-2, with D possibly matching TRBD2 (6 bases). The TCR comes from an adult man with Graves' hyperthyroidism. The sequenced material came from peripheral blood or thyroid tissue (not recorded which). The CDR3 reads CASIARRGTSSTGELFF. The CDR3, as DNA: TGTGCCAGCATCGCTCGTCGGGGTACTAGCAGCACCGGGGAGCTGTTTTTT. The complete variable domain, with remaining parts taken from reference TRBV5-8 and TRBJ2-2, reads EAGVTQSPTHLIKTRGQQATLRCSPISGHTSVYWYQQALGLGLQFLLWYDEGEERNRGNFPPRFSGRQFPNYSSELNVNALELEDSALYLCASIARRGTSSTGELFFGEGSRLTVL.